Listed below are T cell receptor beta chains from one sample, sequenced in a study of T cell responses to AZD1222 COVID-19 vaccine. TCRdb's table, derived via immunoSEQ multiplex PCR, lists solely in-frame clones and lacks some. Here the sample spans 95,000 to 150,000 clones, 90% being singletons. The specimen was peripheral blood, collected on day 0 of MenACWY control vaccination. These receptors all stem from an adult in good health. Each CDR3 is given with its conserved first and last residue.

j_call v_call cdr3_aa
TRBJ1-4 TRBV28 CASSQRRPYNEKLFF
TRBJ1-2 TRBV9 CASSGGGKGYGYTF
TRBJ2-3 TRBV27 CASSLLGGADTQYF
TRBJ1-6 TRBV3-1/TRBV3-2 CASSQDDRLLYNSPLHF
TRBJ2-5 TRBV3-1/TRBV3-2 CASSQDLLAGVGGETQYF
TRBJ1-4 TRBV7-2 CASSRGAFATNEKLFF
TRBJ2-5 TRBV24-1 CATSDWTVQETQYF
TRBJ1-1 TRBV6-6 CASSYPGSGAEAFF
TRBJ1-5 TRBV5-8 CASSSPGAFIPGNQPQHF
TRBJ2-5 TRBV5-1 CASSSSSSETQYF
TRBJ1-3 TRBV19 CASSGQGDSGNTIYF
TRBJ2-1 TRBV7-6 CASRMGQGPYNEQFF
TRBJ1-2 TRBV4-1 CASSQVGWNGYTF
TRBJ2-7 TRBV9 CASGLGLAGSYEQYF
TRBJ2-5 TRBV28 CASSFGLLESETQYF
TRBJ2-2 TRBV4-3 CASSQVWVSNTGELFF
TRBJ1-1 TRBV7-2 CASSGEKVTEAFF
TRBJ1-3 TRBV5-1 CASSRGLQGTPGNTIYF
TRBJ1-2 TRBV2 CASRQGSYGYTF
TRBJ2-3 TRBV4-3 CASSQHGSGGFTDTQYF
TRBJ2-1 TRBV18 CASSGYGYEQFF
TRBJ1-1 TRBV5-1 CASSLDPPGGGGDTEAFF
TRBJ1-1 TRBV3-1/TRBV3-2 CASSHSQWRNTEAFF
TRBJ1-1 TRBV5-1 CASRSVGDVGAFF
TRBJ1-2 TRBV2 CASRGGNYGYTF
TRBJ2-7 TRBV4-1 CASSQEVYSYEQYF
TRBJ2-2 TRBV12-3/TRBV12-4 CASSLGAGELFF
TRBJ1-2 TRBV28 CASSFEGHYTF
TRBJ1-2 TRBV28 CASSFPPGTGARLGYGYTF
TRBJ2-3 TRBV24-1 CATSGAGTGGWADTQYF
TRBJ2-1 TRBV24-1 CATSDLDGNNEQFF
TRBJ2-5 TRBV4-3 CASSQDFLGGEETQYF
TRBJ1-6 TRBV7-9 CASSPPGQYNSPLHF
TRBJ2-2 TRBV7-8 CASTASIAGGEWSTGELFF
TRBJ2-5 TRBV14 CASSQLDYEETQYF
TRBJ2-2 TRBV5-4 CASSLISGLTGELFF
TRBJ1-6 TRBV2 CASSPDGYF
TRBJ1-5 TRBV28 CASSLPSPQNQPQHF
TRBJ2-2 TRBV4-1 CASSQVTGRVLAERTGELFF
TRBJ1-1 TRBV7-8 CASSVGQGGTSTEAFF
TRBJ1-2 TRBV18 CASSLLDDLRPNYGYTF
TRBJ2-1 TRBV27 CASSWGIYNEQFF
TRBJ1-1 TRBV5-4 CASSFSVGTEAFF
TRBJ2-1 TRBV30 CAWSTGGGGTYSEQFF
TRBJ1-2 TRBV29-1 CSVHHSNNYGYTF
TRBJ2-3 TRBV27 CASSSFVRPEMDTQYF
TRBJ2-1 TRBV19 CASSIVDNEQFF
TRBJ1-2 TRBV5-6 CASSAGTLYGYTF